This T cell receptor (beta chain) came from a study of blood T cell repertoires in COVID-19. Produced via immunoSEQ multiplex PCR; TCRdb's table is partial and in-frame only. This sample carries about 120,000 clones, around 88% of them seen once, and the ten largest clones take over 15%. The CDR3 contains 16 residues. V shed 2 bases and J 9 bases; nucleotides not matched to a gene: 10. The V gene's germline CDR1 is MDHEN and CDR2 SYDVKM. The genes are TRBV28 and TRBJ1-6, with 7 bases matching TRBD1. The clonotype was recovered from a human donor with acute or convalescent COVID-19. The donor label of this sample is uncertain. The material sequenced was peripheral blood. The CDR3 region has the DNA TGTGCCAGCAGTTTAGAGCGCGGACAGGCCGGTTCACCCCTCCACTTT. Amino acids: CASSLERGQAGSPLHF.